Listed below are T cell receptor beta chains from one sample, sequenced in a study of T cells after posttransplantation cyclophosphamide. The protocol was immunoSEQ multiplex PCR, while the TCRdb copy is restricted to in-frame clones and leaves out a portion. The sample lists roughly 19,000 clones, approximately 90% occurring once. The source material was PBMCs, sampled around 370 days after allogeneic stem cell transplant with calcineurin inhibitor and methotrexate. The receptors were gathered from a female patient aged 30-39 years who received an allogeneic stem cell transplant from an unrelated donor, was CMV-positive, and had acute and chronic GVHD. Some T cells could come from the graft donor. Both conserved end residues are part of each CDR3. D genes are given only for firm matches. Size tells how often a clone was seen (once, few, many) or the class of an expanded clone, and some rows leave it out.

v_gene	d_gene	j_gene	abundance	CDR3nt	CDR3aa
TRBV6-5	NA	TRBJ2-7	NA	TGTGCCAGCAGTTACGAGGCCGGCTACGAGCAGTACTTC	CASSYEAGYEQYF
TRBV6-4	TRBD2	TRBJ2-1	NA	TGTGCCAGCAGTGTTAGCGGGAGCTACAATGAGCAGTTCTTC	CASSVSGSYNEQFF
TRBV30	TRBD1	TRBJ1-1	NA	TGTGCCTGGAGTGTACAACCAGGGGGGTCCCTTGAAGCTTTCTTT	CAWSVQPGGSLEAFF
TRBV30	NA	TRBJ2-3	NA	TGTGCCTGGACGCGAGCGCCTAGCACAGATACGCAGTATTTT	CAWTRAPSTDTQYF
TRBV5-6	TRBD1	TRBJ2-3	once	TGTGCCAGCAGCTTGACAGGGGAATGGTCAGATACGCAGTATTTT	CASSLTGEWSDTQYF
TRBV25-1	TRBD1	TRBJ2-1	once	TGTGCCAGCAGTGAATGGGGACAGGGGGCCGGTGAGCAGTTCTTC	CASSEWGQGAGEQFF
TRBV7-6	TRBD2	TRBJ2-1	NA	TGTGCCAGCAGCTTAGTTGGACTAGCGGGAGCGGCGTCCTACAATGAGCAGTTCTTC	CASSLVGLAGAASYNEQFF
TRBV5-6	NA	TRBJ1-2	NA	TGTGCCAGCAGCTTGGGTGGACAGCCCTATGGCTACACCTTC	CASSLGGQPYGYTF
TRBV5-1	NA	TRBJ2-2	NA	TGCGCCAGCAGCTTGGCGGAGCACGGGGAGCTGTTTTTT	CASSLAEHGELFF
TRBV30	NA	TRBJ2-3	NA	TGTGCCTGGACCCCACTCGCGGGCCCAGATACGCAGTATTTT	CAWTPLAGPDTQYF
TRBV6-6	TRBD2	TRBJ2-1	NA	TGTGCCAGCAGCCGTTCCGGGACTAGCGGGAGAAATGAGCAGTTCTTC	CASSRSGTSGRNEQFF
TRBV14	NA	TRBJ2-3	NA	TGTGCCAGCAGCCAAGAGAGGGTCTGGGCAGATACGCAGTATTTT	CASSQERVWADTQYF
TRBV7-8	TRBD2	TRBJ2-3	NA	TGTGCCAGCAGCATTACTAGCGGCACAGATACGCAGTATTTT	CASSITSGTDTQYF
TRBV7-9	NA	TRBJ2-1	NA	TGTGCCAGCAGCTTACTACTCTACGCGGCCAATGAGCAGTTCTTC	CASSLLLYAANEQFF
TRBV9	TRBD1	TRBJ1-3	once	TGTGCCAGCAGCGCGGGACAGGTACGCTCTGGAAACACCATATATTTT	CASSAGQVRSGNTIYF
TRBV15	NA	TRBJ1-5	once	TGTGCCACCAGCATCCAAGGGGATAGCAATCAGCCCCAGCATTTT	CATSIQGDSNQPQHF
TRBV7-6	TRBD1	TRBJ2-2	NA	TGTGCCAGCAGCAACCCCGGGACAGGGGAGGCCGGGGAGCTGTTTTTT	CASSNPGTGEAGELFF
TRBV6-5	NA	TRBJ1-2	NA	TGTGCCAGCAGCTACGGCCATGGCTATGGCTACACCTTC	CASSYGHGYGYTF
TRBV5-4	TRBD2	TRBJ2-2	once	TGTGCCAGCAGCTTGCGGACTAGCGGATACGCGAACACCGGGGAGCTGTTTTTT	CASSLRTSGYANTGELFF
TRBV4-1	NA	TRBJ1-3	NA	TGCGCCAGCAGCCAAGAAGGCAGGGTTTCTGGAAACACCATATATTTT	CASSQEGRVSGNTIYF
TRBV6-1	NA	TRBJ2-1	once	TGTGCCAGCAGTGGAACATTTCTGAGGAGGCCCTACAATGAGCAGTTCTTC	CASSGTFLRRPYNEQFF
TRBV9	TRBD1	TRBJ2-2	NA	TGTGCCAGCAGCTCCGGGGACAGGTCTTCCGCCGGGGAGCTGTTTTTT	CASSSGDRSSAGELFF
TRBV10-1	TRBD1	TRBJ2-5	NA	TGCGCCAGCAGTCGGGACAGGCATTCAGAGACCCAGTACTTC	CASSRDRHSETQYF
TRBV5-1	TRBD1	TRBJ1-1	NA	TGCGCCAGCAGCCCAATAACAGGGGGCGCTGAAGCTTTCTTT	CASSPITGGAEAFF
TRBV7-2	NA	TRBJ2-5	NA	TGTGCCAGCAGCTCGGGACTGAAAGAGACCCAGTACTTC	CASSSGLKETQYF
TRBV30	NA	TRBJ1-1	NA	TGTGCCTGGAGTGTACGACAGTTGAACACTGAAGCTTTCTTT	CAWSVRQLNTEAFF
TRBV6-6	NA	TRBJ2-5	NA	TGTGCCAGCAGTTACTTGGGGCGTGGGGAGACCCAGTACTTC	CASSYLGRGETQYF
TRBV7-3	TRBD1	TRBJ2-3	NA	TGTGCCAGCAGCCAAGGGGACAGGGGTGGCACAGATACGCAGTATTTT	CASSQGDRGGTDTQYF
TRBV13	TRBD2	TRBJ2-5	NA	TGTGCCAGCAGCTTAGCTACTAGCGGGATTGGTGTAGGAGAGACCCAGTACTTC	CASSLATSGIGVGETQYF
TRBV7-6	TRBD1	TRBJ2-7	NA	TGTGCCAGCAGCTTATCGGACAGGAGCTCCTACGAGCAGTACTTC	CASSLSDRSSYEQYF
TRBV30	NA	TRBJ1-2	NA	TGTGCCTGGAGAGGGGTTAACTATGGCTACACCTTC	CAWRGVNYGYTF
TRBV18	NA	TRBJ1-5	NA	TGTGCCAGCTCACCCCTAGAGAATCAGCCCCAGCATTTT	CASSPLENQPQHF
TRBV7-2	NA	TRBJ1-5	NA	TGTGCCAGCAGCTTAGTGGCCAATCAGCCCCAGCATTTT	CASSLVANQPQHF